These 2 T cell receptor beta chains share one sample of origin, sequenced in a study of cytomegalovirus exposure and HLA in healthy donors. This PCR relied on a set of 60 Vbeta primers and 13 Jbeta primers. Measured with immunoSEQ multiplex PCR; TCRdb has only the in-frame clones, and not every one. This sample yields some 140,000 clones, of which around 77% are seen a single time; roughly 0.9% belongs to the top ten. Sequenced material: PBMCs. The receptors originated from a woman in her sixties or seventies in good health and CMV-seronegative.

The V gene is TRBV6-6, the J gene TRBJ2-7; 14 bases are shared with TRBD2. Germline loops: CDR1 MNHNY, CDR2 SVGAGI (reference sequence). The CDR3 has 13 amino acids. V shed 9 bases, J shed 7 bases, and the junction held 5 bases outside the gene matches. DNA for the CDR3: TGTGCCAGTGGGACTAGCGGGGGCTATGAGCAGTACTTC. The encoded protein is CASGTSGGYEQYF.

The chain recombines TRBV6-6 with TRBJ1-2; TRBD1 aligns across 8 bases. Trimming removed 5 bases from V and 7 bases from J; junction bases left unmatched: 9. Germline V gives CDR1 MNHNY, CDR2 SVGAGI (reference sequence). This CDR3 has 14 residues. As DNA, the CDR3 is TGTGCCAGCAGTCAGACAGGGGATGGGGTTGGCTACACCTTC. Translating it yields CASSQTGDGVGYTF.